The 21 T cell receptor beta chains presented below share a single source sample, sequenced in a study of multiple sclerosis patients with progressive multifocal leukoencephalopathy. Regarding time point: before natalizumab initiation. Sequenced by immunoSEQ multiplex PCR; TCRdb stores in-frame clones only, minus some. The sample lists fewer than 35,000 clones; 75% to 90% were seen once. Sequencing was done on a sample of PBMCs. Source of these receptors: a human donor with multiple sclerosis.

This clone turned up a few times. The genes are TRBV2 and TRBJ1-4; maybe TRBD1 (6 bases). Germline V CDR1 and CDR2: SNHLY, FYNNEI. The CDR3 is made up of 14 amino acids. Deletions cut 8 bases from V and 4 bases from J, with 14 bases between. The DNA for the CDR3 is TGTGCCAGCTCGCCCGGACAGCTTAATGAAAAACTGTTTTTT. This encodes CASSPGQLNEKLFF.

This clone was seen a single time. V usage is TRBV5-4 and J usage is TRBJ2-4; the D gene could be TRBD1 or TRBD2 (5 bases each). The germline gives CDR1 SGHNT, CDR2 YYREEE (reference sequence). V dropped 3 bases and J dropped 5 bases, with 9 bases sitting between them. This CDR3 has 13 amino acids. The CDR3 is CASSSGAENIQYF. CDR3 DNA sequence: TGTGCCAGCAGCTCCGGGGCCGAAAACATTCAGTACTTC.

The rearrangement links TRBV7-2 to TRBJ2-2, with D possibly matching TRBD2 (6 bases). Germline CDR1 and CDR2: SGHTA and FQGNSA. V lost 4 bases and J lost 6, with 15 bases in between. The CDR3 runs to 15 residues. The CDR3 loop reads CASSYLRGEAGELFF. Written as DNA, the CDR3 is TGTGCCAGCAGCTACCTGCGAGGGGAGGCCGGGGAGCTGTTTTTT.

V gene TRBV30 combines with J gene TRBJ1-6; the match to TRBD1 covers 10 bases. Germline V gene sequence: CDR1 GTSNPN, CDR2 SVGIG (reference sequence). The CDR3 consists of 14 residues. The trim removed 3 bases at V and 9 bases at J, leaving 5 bases unmatched. This CDR3 reads CAWRDRGSSSPLHF. As DNA, the CDR3 is TGTGCCTGGAGGGACAGGGGGTCGAGTTCACCCCTCCACTTT.

This rearrangement joins TRBV11-2 to TRBJ2-1; no reliable D call. V dropped 0 bases and J dropped 7 bases, with 7 bases sitting between them. CDR1 and CDR2 from the germline V gene are SGHAT and FQNNGV. CDR3 size: 13 residues. CDR3 in DNA: TGTGCCAGCAGCTTAGAGCTGTTTAATGAGCAGTTCTTC. This encodes CASSLELFNEQFF.

The V gene is TRBV6-6, the J gene TRBJ1-2; TRBD1 is a possible D gene (6 bases). The CDR3 spans 15 residues. The germline V gene has CDR1 MNHNY and CDR2 SVGAGI (reference sequence). Trimming pared 6 bases from V and 4 bases from J, leaving 18 bases between. CDR3 protein: CASSPPQGSAYGYTF. CDR3 in DNA: TGTGCCAGCAGCCCCCCACAGGGTTCGGCCTATGGCTACACCTTC.

This sequence joins TRBV5-5 and TRBJ1-1, with D hard to call. V lost 4 bases and J lost 4, with 20 bases in between. CDR1 SGHKS and CDR2 YYEKEE come from the germline V gene (reference sequence). CDR3 length equals 16 residues. CDR3 DNA: TGTGCCAGCAGCGCGAGGCTCGGGCCGTGGGGCACTGAAGCTTTCTTT. This sequence encodes CASSARLGPWGTEAFF.

The V gene is TRBV25-1, the J gene TRBJ1-1; the D gene is possibly TRBD1 (5 bases). CDR3 length: 15 amino acids. CDR1 MGHDK and CDR2 SYGVNS come from the germline V gene. The V end lost 5 bases, the J end lost 0 bases, and 13 bases lay between the germline ends. Here the CDR3 DNA reads TGTGCCAGCAGTACCGGACAAACCATGAACACTGAAGCTTTCTTT. Translated: CASSTGQTMNTEAFF.

The chain links TRBV6-4 to TRBJ2-5, with 7 bases aligning to TRBD1. The end of the DNA fits TRBJ2-7 better, so the J call may be wrong. The CDR3 is made up of 14 amino acids. Germline values: CDR1 MRHNA, CDR2 SNTAGT. The CDR3 sequence is CASSQTGSPYEQYF. CDR3 sequence (DNA): TGTGCCAGCAGCCAGACAGGGAGCCCCTACGAGCAGTACTTC.

The CDR3 DNA follows: TGCAGCGTTGAAGGCCTGAGCTCTGGAAACACCATATATTTT. Protein: CSVEGLSSGNTIYF. The genes are TRBV29-1 and TRBJ1-3; D unclear. The CDR3 loop spans 14 amino acids. Trimming stripped 1 base from V and 0 bases from J, with 7 bases between. The germline gives CDR1 SQVTM, CDR2 ANQGSEA.

This rearrangement joins TRBV5-1 to TRBJ1-5, with D tentatively TRBD1 (6 bases). Trimming removed 4 bases at V and 4 bases at J, with 12 bases between. The CDR3 contains 14 residues. Looked up from germline, CDR1 is SGHRS and CDR2 is YFSETQ. Here the CDR3 DNA reads TGCGCCAGCAGCATAGGGGGTGTTAATCAGCCCCAGCATTTT. It codes for CASSIGGVNQPQHF. The full variable domain, with the rest looked up from reference TRBV5-1 and TRBJ1-5, is KAGVTQTPRYLIKTRGQQVTLSCSPISGHRSVSWYQQTPGQGLQFLFEYFSETQRNKGNFPGRFSGRQFSNSRSEMNVSTLELGDSALYLCASSIGGVNQPQHFGDGTRLSIL.

The CDR3 is CASMETGSSYEQYF. The CDR3 DNA reads TGTGCCAGCATGGAGACTGGGAGCTCCTACGAGCAGTACTTC. The J gene is TRBJ2-7, the V gene TRBV6-5; a weak D match, TRBD2 (5 bases). Deletions cut 7 bases from V and 0 bases from J, with 13 bases between. Germline CDR1 and CDR2: MNHEY and SVGAGI. The CDR3 totals 14 residues.

The chain joins TRBV5-6 to TRBJ2-7, with D perhaps assigned TRBD1 or TRBD2 (5 bases each). CDR3 length: 13 amino acids. Germline values: CDR1 SGHDT, CDR2 YYEEEE. Trimming stripped 3 bases from V and 2 bases from J, with 9 bases between. CDR3 bases: TGTGCCAGCAGCTGGTGGGGGACCTACGAGCAGTACTTC. It translates to CASSWWGTYEQYF.

This clone appeared once. This rearrangement joins TRBV19 to TRBJ2-7; 11 bases match TRBD1. Germline CDR1 and CDR2: LNHDA and SQIVND (reference sequence). Unmatched junction bases numbered 4, after V lost 6 bases and J lost 3 bases. The CDR3 covers 14 residues. The CDR3 DNA follows: TGTGCCAGTAGCAAGGACAGGGGGCACTACGAGCAGTACTTC. Its translation is CASSKDRGHYEQYF.

This chain connects TRBV6-6 to TRBJ2-1, with TRBD2 as a possible D gene (5 bases). CDR3 length: 15 residues. Per germline, CDR1 MNHNY and CDR2 SVGAGI (reference sequence). Deletions cut 6 bases from V and 1 base from J, with 13 bases between. The CDR3 DNA reads TGTGCCAGCAGCCTGTCGGACTGGTCCTACAATGAGCAGTTCTTC. It translates to CASSLSDWSYNEQFF.

The gene calls are TRBV7-2 and TRBJ2-4; 8 bases are shared with TRBD2. V shed 6 bases and J 10 bases; nucleotides not matched to a gene: 8. This CDR3 spans 13 amino acids. From germline, CDR1 is SGHTA and CDR2 FQGNSA. The CDR3 sequence is CASSSPGGRIQYF. CDR3 nucleotide sequence: TGTGCCAGCAGTTCACCGGGGGGGAGAATTCAGTACTTC.

The V gene is TRBV25-1, the J gene TRBJ1-2, with no clear D. The CDR3 totals 12 residues. In germline, CDR1 is MGHDK, CDR2 SYGVNS. Deletions cut 2 bases from V and 2 bases from J, with 3 bases between. The CDR3 DNA reads as TGTGCCAGCAGTGAAGGGAACTATGGCTACACCTTC. Translating gives CASSEGNYGYTF.

The DNA of the CDR3 is TGTGCCACCAGCAGGAACCAGGGGGCCCCCTATGGCTACACCTTC. Its translation is CATSRNQGAPYGYTF. The chain uses TRBV15 and TRBJ1-2; 8 bases agree with TRBD1. The CDR3 consists of 15 residues. J lost 4 bases, V lost 3 bases, and 7 bases had no gene match. Germline CDR1 LNHNV, CDR2 YYDKDF (reference sequence).

The V call is TRBV28, the J call TRBJ1-2; 7 bases agree with TRBD1. Germline assignment: CDR1 MDHEN and CDR2 SYDVKM. This CDR3 contains 11 residues. With 2 bases clipped from V and 14 bases from J, the junction kept 5 bases outside the gene matches. CDR3 residues: CASSLEGARTF. The DNA for the CDR3 is TGTGCCAGCAGTTTAGAGGGGGCACGTACCTTC.

This clone was recorded a few times. The chain carries TRBV11-3 and TRBJ2-1; D might be TRBD2 (6 bases). Trimming cost V 2 bases and J 8 bases, with 16 bases left between them. The germline CDR1 and CDR2 sequences are SGHNT and YENEEA. The CDR3 is 15 residues long. The CDR3 coding sequence is TGTGCCAGCAGCTTAACGGGGGAGCCGTTTGATGAGCAGTTCTTC. Protein sequence: CASSLTGEPFDEQFF. The variable domain in full, with the rest retrieved from reference TRBV11-3 and TRBJ2-1, is EAGVVQSPRYKIIEKKQPVAFWCNPISGHNTLYWYLQNLGQGPELLIRYENEEAVDDSQLPKDRFSAERLKGVDSTLKIQPAELGDSAVYLCASSLTGEPFDEQFFGPGTRLTVL.

The J gene is TRBJ1-1, the V gene TRBV10-2; possibly TRBD1 for D (6 bases). CDR3 length equals 13 residues. Trimming cost V 6 bases and J 2 bases, with 10 bases left between them. In germline, CDR1 is WSHSY, CDR2 SAAADI. CDR3 sequence: CASRLDRNTEAFF. Written as DNA, the CDR3 is TGCGCCAGCAGGCTGGACAGAAACACTGAAGCTTTCTTT.